This T cell receptor beta chain was observed in a study of early T cells in non-severe SARS-CoV-2 infection. Study-wide context: The sequenced material was bulk RNA from unsorted whole blood, and its chains were unpaired.

Individual cDNA molecules were tagged with unique molecular identifiers, the study reported. TCRdb recomputed calls from the 5' RACE reads with MiXCR, one row per CDR3 protein. Of roughly 90,000 distinct CDR3 sequences in the sample, approximately 14% are singletons; the top ten hold 6.1%. The CDR3 is 11 amino acids. Germline V lookup: CDR1 SGHAT, CDR2 FQNNGV. V shed 3 bases and J shed 5 bases, with 5 bases lying between them. The specimen sequenced was whole blood. The V call is TRBV11-2, the J call TRBJ2-7; D call uncertain. The receptor was derived from an adult who was a healthcare worker with PCR-confirmed SARS-CoV-2 infection or an uninfected control (not recorded which). CDR3 nucleotide sequence: TGTGCCAGCAGCTTTGGAAACGAGCAGTACTTC. This gives the protein CASSFGNEQYF.